These 10 T cell receptor beta chains share one sample of origin, sequenced in a study of blood T cell repertoires in COVID-19. Produced via immunoSEQ multiplex PCR; TCRdb's table is partial and in-frame only. The data contain under 250,000 clones, 84% of them singletons. Sequenced input: peripheral blood. The source is a woman in her 40s who had recovered from COVID-19.

V is TRBV6-5 and J is TRBJ2-2; the match to TRBD1 covers 8 bases. The CDR3 consists of 14 residues. Unmatched junction bases numbered 5, after V lost 7 bases and J lost 4 bases. CDR1 and CDR2 (germline): MNHEY, SVGAGI. The chain's CDR3 is CASKRTGPTGELFF. The CDR3 DNA is TGTGCCAGCAAGAGGACAGGGCCCACCGGGGAGCTGTTTTTT.

The V gene is TRBV6-6, the J gene TRBJ1-5, with D unresolved. V was clipped by 2 bases and J by 0 bases, with 8 bases between them. This CDR3 comprises 15 residues. Germline V lookup: CDR1 MNHNY, CDR2 SVGAGI (reference sequence). CDR3 in amino acids: CASSYNTYSNQPQHF. The CDR3 region has the DNA TGTGCCAGCAGTTACAACACATATAGCAATCAGCCCCAGCATTTT.

The J gene is TRBJ2-4, the V gene TRBV30; possible D gene TRBD2, 6 bases. There are 17 residues in the CDR3. With 3 bases removed from V and 1 base from J, the gap between germline ends came to 19 bases. Germline V gene data show CDR1 as GTSNPN and CDR2 as SVGIG (reference sequence). CDR3 in amino acids: CAWRAPEGRGAKNIQYF. The CDR3 DNA follows: TGTGCCTGGAGGGCCCCTGAGGGGCGGGGTGCCAAAAACATTCAGTACTTC.

The gene calls are TRBV9 and TRBJ2-1; D remains unclear. The V end lost 0 bases, the J end lost 5 bases, and 9 bases lay between the germline ends. From germline, CDR1 is SGDLS and CDR2 YYNGEE. The CDR3 totals 14 residues. The CDR3 region has the DNA TGTGCCAGCAGCGTAGTAGTTCGAAACAATGAGCAGTTCTTC. It specifies CASSVVVRNNEQFF. Complete variable domain (other parts from reference TRBV9 and TRBJ2-1): DSGVTQTPKHLITATGQRVTLRCSPRSGDLSVYWYQQSLDQGLQFLIQYYNGEERAKGNILERFSAQQFPDLHSELNLSSLELGDSALYFCASSVVVRNNEQFFGPGTRLTVL.

The chain carries TRBV11-1 and TRBJ1-2; a weak D match, TRBD1 (5 bases). Trimming took 4 bases from V and 7 from J, leaving 16 bases between them. The CDR3 is made up of 14 amino acids. The germline V gene encodes CDR1 SGHAT and CDR2 FQDESV (reference sequence). The CDR3 region is CASSYEMGRVGYTF. For the CDR3, the DNA is TGTGCCAGCAGCTACGAAATGGGGCGAGTTGGCTACACCTTC.

The rearrangement links TRBV2 to TRBJ2-7; D possibly corresponds to TRBD2 (5 bases). V was pared by 3 bases and J by 7 bases, with 13 bases between. Per germline, CDR1 SNHLY and CDR2 FYNNEI. The CDR3 covers 13 residues. The CDR3 sequence: CASSERRPGEQYF. For the CDR3, the DNA is TGTGCCAGCAGTGAGAGGAGGCCGGGAGAGCAGTACTTC.

V gene TRBV6-6 combines with J gene TRBJ2-7; 8 nucleotides align to TRBD2. The V gene's germline CDR1 is MNHNY and CDR2 SVGAGI (reference sequence). This CDR3 has 15 amino acids. After removal of 2 bases from V and 0 bases from J, the junction contained 3 bases not matched to a gene. The CDR3 nucleotides read TGTGCCAGCAGTTACACGGGGGGGACCTCCTACGAGCAGTACTTC. Its translation is CASSYTGGTSYEQYF.

The CDR3 DNA reads as TGTGCCAGCAGCCTCGAGGGTGAAGCTTTCTTT. Translating it yields CASSLEGEAFF. The chain combines TRBV7-9 with TRBJ1-1; D ambiguous. The germline V gene has CDR1 SEHNR and CDR2 FQNEAQ (reference sequence). The ends were cut back, 5 bases at V and 7 bases at J, with 8 bases in the middle. CDR3 length equals 11 residues.

The chain combines TRBV5-1 with TRBJ1-4; no firm D call. CDR3 size: 15 residues. V was cut by 6 bases and J by 7 bases, with 19 bases left in between. CDR1 and CDR2 from the germline V gene are SGHRS and YFSETQ. CDR3 bases: TGCGCCAGCACTGTGATGGGCTCCTTGGGTGAAAAACTGTTTTTT. Amino acid sequence: CASTVMGSLGEKLFF.

The CDR3 spells CASTATGVGTGELFF. CDR3 in DNA: TGTGCCAGCACCGCGACAGGGGTGGGCACCGGGGAGCTGTTTTTT. V and J are TRBV5-6 and TRBJ2-2, with 8 positions matching TRBD1. From germline, CDR1 is SGHDT and CDR2 YYEEEE. The CDR3 sequence is 15 residues long. V gave up 6 bases and J gave up 4 bases; unmatched junction bases: 8.